Given below is one T cell receptor (beta chain) in context. Measured with immunoSEQ multiplex PCR; TCRdb has only the in-frame clones, and not every one. This sample has approximately 220,000 clones, with less than 85% found just once. This sample is part of a study of blood T cell repertoires in COVID-19. The CDR3 extends over 16 amino acids. Trimming stripped 6 bases from V and 5 bases from J, with 23 bases between. The germline V gene encodes CDR1 LNHDA and CDR2 SQIVND (reference sequence). This chain uses TRBV19 with TRBJ2-7; maybe TRBD2 (6 bases). The sequenced sample consisted of PBMCs or T cells enriched from blood (not recorded which). The TCR comes from a man aged 40-55 years who had recovered from COVID-19. This CDR3 reads CASRPYAGTSTDEQYF. Here the CDR3 DNA reads TGTGCCAGTAGACCTTACGCCGGGACTTCCACCGACGAGCAGTACTTC.